The T cell receptor (beta chain) under discussion was sequenced for a study of cytomegalovirus exposure and HLA in healthy donors. At the level of the study: Earlier, roughly 180 million T cells were analyzed, and 117 million unique TCR beta sequences were found among them.

Primers: 60 Vbeta forward and 13 Jbeta reverse. Only in-frame clones appear in the TCRdb table, and some are missing; sequencing was by immunoSEQ multiplex PCR. The repertoire holds about 160,000 clones, with 86% as singletons. The J segment lost 4 bases and the V segment lost 11 bases, leaving 13 bases of the junction unmatched. Germline CDR1 is ENHRY and CDR2 is SYGVKD. This CDR3 is 14 amino acids long. The chain has TRBV10-3 and TRBJ1-2; 7 nucleotides agree with TRBD1. This clonotype was sampled from a woman in her late teens or twenties in good health and CMV-seronegative. The sequenced sample consisted of PBMCs. In nucleotides, the CDR3 is TGTGCCGCCGTAAGGGGGCCTCGCCGCTATGGCTACACCTTC. This encodes CAAVRGPRRYGYTF.